This T cell receptor beta chain was found in a study of identical twins. The study's findings and limits: Instead of following the same donors, the conclusions were based on cross-sectional statistical analysis. Beta out-of-frame twin sharing showed a weaker excess.

All donors were healthy Caucasians. Each cDNA held unique molecular identifiers, and template switching gave it a universal primer site. From the 5' RACE reads, TCRdb called clonotypes with MiXCR, one entry per CDR3 protein. Of hundreds of thousands of distinct CDR3 sequences in the sample, around 6% were seen once. CDR1 is SQVTM and CDR2 is ANQGSEA in the germline V gene. V was cut by 4 bases and J by 1 base, with 15 bases left in between. The CDR3 is made up of 15 amino acids. In its sample, this clonotype was seen many times. The antigen is undetermined. The gene calls are TRBV29-1 and TRBJ2-3; perhaps TRBD2 as D (6 bases). This TCR derives from a young man in good health. What was sequenced was naive T cells sorted from blood. For the CDR3, the DNA is TGCAGCGTTGTGCTCCTGCGGGAAGGCACAGATACGCAGTATTTT. This sequence encodes CSVVLLREGTDTQYF.